The next 2 T cell receptor beta chains were all read from a single sample in a study of OX40 agonist ivuxolimab in advanced cancers. The protocol was immunoSEQ multiplex PCR, while the TCRdb copy is restricted to in-frame clones and leaves out a portion. The table lists around 65,000 clones, approximately 90% of them singletons, with 18% in the top ten. The source material was CD4+ or CD8+ T cells sorted from blood, sampled in a trial of the OX40 agonist ivuxolimab. The receptors derive from an adult with an advanced solid tumor such as melanoma, head and neck, liver or kidney cancer.

The gene calls are TRBV5-8 and TRBJ2-3; TRBD1 matches 9 bases. The germline gives CDR1 SGHTS, CDR2 YDEGEE. With V trimmed by 4 bases and J by 4 bases, 4 bases remained unmatched. This CDR3 comprises 14 residues. The CDR3 loop is CASSPGQGADTQYF. CDR3 bases: TGTGCCAGCAGCCCGGGACAGGGAGCAGATACGCAGTATTTT.

The genes are TRBV19 and TRBJ2-2, with 16 bases that match TRBD2. V trimming: 0 bases; J trimming: 7 bases; junction bases outside the gene matches: 8. This CDR3 contains 19 residues. Germline CDR1 is LNHDA and CDR2 is SQIVND (reference sequence). The CDR3 here is CASSIEGLAGGPRDGELFF. As DNA, the CDR3 is TGTGCCAGTAGTATAGAGGGACTAGCGGGAGGGCCTCGTGACGGGGAGCTGTTTTTT.